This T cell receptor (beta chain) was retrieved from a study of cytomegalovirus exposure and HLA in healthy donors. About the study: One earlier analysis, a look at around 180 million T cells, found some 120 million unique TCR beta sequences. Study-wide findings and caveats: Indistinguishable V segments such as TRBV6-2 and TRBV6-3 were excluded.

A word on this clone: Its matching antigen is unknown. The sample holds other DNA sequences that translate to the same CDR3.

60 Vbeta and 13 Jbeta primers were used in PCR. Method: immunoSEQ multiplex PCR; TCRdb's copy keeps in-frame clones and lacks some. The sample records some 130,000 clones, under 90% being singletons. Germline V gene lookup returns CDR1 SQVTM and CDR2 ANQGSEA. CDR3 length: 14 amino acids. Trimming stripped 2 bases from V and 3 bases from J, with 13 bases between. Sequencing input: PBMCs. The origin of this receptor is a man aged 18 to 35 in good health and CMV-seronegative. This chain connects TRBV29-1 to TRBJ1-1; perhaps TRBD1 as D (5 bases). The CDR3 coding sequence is TGCAGCGTTGAAAACCAGGGTAGATACACTGAAGCTTTCTTT. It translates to CSVENQGRYTEAFF.